Following are 21 T cell receptor beta chains from one sample sequenced in a study of early T cells in non-severe SARS-CoV-2 infection (dated by TCRdb to the early 2020s). Receptor amplification or capture employed 5' RACE. TCRdb records NextSeq 500 as the sequencer. The raw public data were reprocessed by TCRdb itself: fastp quality trimming at Q25, MiXCR clonotype calling, in-frame beta chains only. Under each unique CDR3 protein, matching rows form one entry showing the most common genes and DNA. This sample is represented by approximately 110,000 distinct CDR3 sequences; approximately 15% of them were singletons. The top ten clones comprise 20% to 25% of the sample. Material for sequencing was whole blood. Source of these receptors: an adult who was a healthcare worker with PCR-confirmed SARS-CoV-2 infection or an uninfected control (not recorded which).

The chain recombines TRBV4-1 with TRBJ1-5; D is unclear. The ends were cut back, 0 bases at V and 9 bases at J, with 15 bases in the middle. Germline V CDR1 and CDR2: MGHRA, YSYEKL. This CDR3 region has 15 residues. The CDR3 region is CASSQDLGQARPQHF. The CDR3 bases are TGCGCCAGCAGCCAAGATCTAGGCCAGGCCCGGCCCCAGCATTTT.

CDR3 bases: TGCGCCAGCAGCCAAGTTTCCAGCAGGAACACCGGGGAGCTGTTTTTT. Translation: CASSQVSSRNTGELFF. J is TRBJ2-2 and V is TRBV4-1; no definite D call. Trimming took 1 base from V and 1 from J, leaving 10 bases between them. Germline CDR1 is MGHRA and CDR2 is YSYEKL. This CDR3 has 16 residues.

This clonotype was recorded at least ten times. V gene TRBV7-9 combines with J gene TRBJ2-4; 7 bases are shared with TRBD1. The length of the CDR3 is 16 residues. Trimming took 5 bases from V and 6 from J; bases not matched to a gene: 13. CDR1 SEHNR and CDR2 FQNEAQ come from the germline V gene (reference sequence). In DNA form, the CDR3 reads TGTGCCAGCAGCCCCGCTGGGACAGTCCTTGGAAACATTCAGTACTTC. This gives the protein CASSPAGTVLGNIQYF.

This clonotype occurred a few times. The chain is built from TRBV5-5 and TRBJ2-3; D is possibly TRBD1 or TRBD2 (6 bases each). The germline gives CDR1 SGHKS, CDR2 YYEKEE (reference sequence). Trimming cost V 5 bases and J 2 bases, with 24 bases left between them. The CDR3 has 18 amino acids. The CDR3 region has the DNA TGTGCCAGCAGTCCCTCTCCCGTTACGGGGGCTCTCACAGATACGCAGTATTTT. Translated, it gives CASSPSPVTGALTDTQYF.

J is TRBJ1-6 and V is TRBV6-1; D is unresolved. This CDR3 has 11 amino acids. The V gene's germline CDR1 is MNHNS and CDR2 SASEGT. The V end lost 6 bases, the J end lost 7 bases, and 4 bases lay between the germline ends. The CDR3 sequence: CASRGNSPLHF. The CDR3 region has the DNA TGTGCCAGCAGAGGGAATTCACCCCTCCACTTT.

The chain has TRBV12-5 and TRBJ2-5; D gene unclear. Germline CDR1 LGHNT, CDR2 FRNRAP. The CDR3 spans 13 residues. Trimming cost V 6 bases and J 5 bases, with 13 bases left between them. The CDR3 loop reads CASGTSGLETQYF. The CDR3, as DNA: TGTGCTAGTGGCACCAGTGGGTTGGAGACCCAGTACTTC.

This clonotype came up many times. J is TRBJ1-3 and V is TRBV12-3 or TRBV12-4; the D gene is possibly TRBD1 (6 bases). V lost 8 bases to trimming and J lost 6 bases, with 17 bases between them. The CDR3 has 14 residues. In nucleotides, the CDR3 is TGTGCCAGCCGGAGTGCGGGGGCTTTAAACACCATATATTTT. Its protein product is CASRSAGALNTIYF.

V is TRBV4-2 and J is TRBJ2-3; TRBD1 or TRBD2 may be the D gene (6 bases each). This CDR3 is built from 18 residues. CDR1 is LGHNA, CDR2 YNFKEQ, per germline. V was trimmed by 1 base and J by 2 bases, leaving 19 bases between them. CDR3 sequence: CASSQGEGRGVNTDTQYF. The CDR3 region has the DNA TGTGCCAGCAGCCAAGGAGAGGGAAGGGGGGTAAACACAGATACGCAGTATTTT.

This clonotype was observed a handful of times. This rearrangement joins TRBV5-1 to TRBJ2-5; D gene uncertain. This CDR3 comprises 12 residues. The germline V gene has CDR1 SGHRS and CDR2 YFSETQ. V was clipped by 1 base and J by 0 bases, with 1 base between them. The CDR3 sequence is CASSLNQETQYF. The CDR3 nucleotides read TGCGCCAGCAGCTTGAACCAAGAGACCCAGTACTTC.

This clonotype was counted between two and nine times. The chain couples TRBV2 to TRBJ2-7; 7 nucleotides line up with TRBD2. Germline CDR1 and CDR2: SNHLY and FYNNEI. V gave up 6 bases and J gave up 3 bases; unmatched junction bases: 11. CDR3 length: 15 residues. The CDR3 coding sequence is TGTGCCAGCAGCGAACGACGGACTAGGGACTACGAGCAGTACTTC. Its translation is CASSERRTRDYEQYF. Looking up the rest from reference TRBV2 and TRBJ2-7 gives the full variable domain: EPEVTQTPSHQVTQMGQEVILRCVPISNHLYFYWYRQILGQKVEFLVSFYNNEISEKSEIFDDQFSVERPDGSNFTLKIRSTKLEDSAMYFCASSERRTRDYEQYFGPGTRLTVT.

V and J are TRBV6-6 and TRBJ1-5; the D gene is possibly TRBD1 (5 bases). Germline CDR1 reads MNHNY; CDR2 reads SVGAGI (reference sequence). Trimming shortened V by 8 bases and J by 4 bases, and 15 bases separated the two germline ends. The CDR3 consists of 14 residues. The CDR3 DNA reads as TGTGCCAGCTCGAAGGCCGACAGAAATCAGCCCCAGCATTTT. This codes for CASSKADRNQPQHF.

Many counts were recorded for this clonotype. This chain joins TRBV4-2 and TRBJ1-1; the D is unclear. The germline gives CDR1 LGHNA, CDR2 YNFKEQ. The CDR3 is made up of 15 amino acids. V was pared by 0 bases and J by 1 base, with 9 bases between. The DNA for the CDR3 is TGTGCCAGCAGCCAAGATGGTAGAGCGAACACTGAAGCTTTCTTT. Encoded protein: CASSQDGRANTEAFF.

The chain couples TRBV27 to TRBJ2-2; D is possibly TRBD2 (5 bases). Germline CDR1 MNHEY, CDR2 SMNVEV (reference sequence). The CDR3 consists of 13 residues. The ends were cut back, 3 bases at V and 6 bases at J, with 8 bases in the middle. CDR3 amino acids: CASSLKGAGELFF. CDR3 sequence (DNA): TGTGCCAGCAGTTTGAAGGGAGCCGGGGAGCTGTTTTTT.

This clonotype was recorded a few times. This sequence joins TRBV10-3 and TRBJ2-2; no clear D gene. The CDR3 is 11 amino acids. The germline CDR1 and CDR2 sequences are ENHRY and SYGVKD. V dropped 10 bases and J dropped 2 bases, with 5 bases sitting between them. CDR3 coding DNA: TGTGCCACCTTAAACACCGGGGAGCTGTTTTTT. Encoded protein: CATLNTGELFF.

CDR3 residues: CAAAIPLGETQYF. DNA of the CDR3: TGTGCCGCGGCAATCCCCCTGGGGGAGACCCAGTACTTC. The chain combines TRBV30 with TRBJ2-5; D remains ambiguous. The V gene lost 8 bases and the J gene lost 5 bases, with 18 bases spanning the gap. The CDR3 consists of 13 residues. Germline values: CDR1 GTSNPN, CDR2 SVGIG (reference sequence).

The V and J genes are TRBV5-1 and TRBJ1-1; D is unresolved. V was pared by 1 base and J by 5 bases, with 21 bases between. The CDR3 has 17 amino acids. The germline gives CDR1 SGHRS, CDR2 YFSETQ. CDR3 in DNA: TGCGCCAGCAGCTTGAGGCCCCCCGGGGTACAAGTTACTGAAGCTTTCTTT. This codes for CASSLRPPGVQVTEAFF.

In this sample, this clonotype turned up a few times. The gene calls are TRBV24-1 and TRBJ1-2; TRBD1 matches 8 bases. V lost 3 bases and J lost 8; bases outside the gene matches: 7. The length of the CDR3 is 14 residues. CDR1 and CDR2 (germline): KGHDR, SFDVKD. CDR3 residues: CATSDPRTGNGYTF. CDR3 DNA: TGTGCCACCAGTGATCCGAGGACAGGGAACGGCTACACCTTC.

This clonotype was observed a few times. The chain has TRBV4-2 and TRBJ1-2; TRBD1 matches 8 bases. The CDR3 has 14 amino acids. Germline loops: CDR1 LGHNA, CDR2 YNFKEQ. V lost 4 bases to trimming and J lost 8 bases; unmatched junction nucleotides: 9. Written as DNA, the CDR3 is TGTGCCAGCAGCCTCTCAGACAGGGGAGGAGGCTACACCTTC. As protein: CASSLSDRGGGYTF.

The chain employs TRBV6-2 or TRBV6-3 and TRBJ2-1, with D tentatively TRBD1 or TRBD2 (6 bases each). V was cut by 3 bases and J by 7 bases, with 16 bases left in between. CDR1 MNHEY and CDR2 SVGEGT come from the germline V gene. This CDR3 comprises 15 residues. The CDR3 nucleotides read TGTGCCAGCAGTTATTTGGGGGGCCTCAGGAATGAGCAGTTCTTC. Its protein product is CASSYLGGLRNEQFF.

This clonotype was picked up a small number of times. The J gene is TRBJ2-1, the V gene TRBV2; D gene ambiguous. The V end was cut by 3 bases, the J end by 3 bases, with 6 bases between. This CDR3 is 13 amino acids long. Per germline, CDR1 SNHLY and CDR2 FYNNEI. The CDR3 here is CASSDGLYNEQFF. The CDR3 DNA is TGTGCCAGCAGTGACGGCCTCTACAATGAGCAGTTCTTC.

This clonotype was seen at least ten times. The chain couples TRBV5-1 to TRBJ1-4; the D is unclear. Germline V gives CDR1 SGHRS, CDR2 YFSETQ. CDR3 length: 13 amino acids. Between the trimmed V and J ends, which lost 0 bases and 8 bases, there was a span of 8 bases. CDR3 sequence: CASSLDGEEKLFF. CDR3 DNA sequence: TGCGCCAGCAGCTTGGACGGAGAAGAAAAACTGTTTTTT.